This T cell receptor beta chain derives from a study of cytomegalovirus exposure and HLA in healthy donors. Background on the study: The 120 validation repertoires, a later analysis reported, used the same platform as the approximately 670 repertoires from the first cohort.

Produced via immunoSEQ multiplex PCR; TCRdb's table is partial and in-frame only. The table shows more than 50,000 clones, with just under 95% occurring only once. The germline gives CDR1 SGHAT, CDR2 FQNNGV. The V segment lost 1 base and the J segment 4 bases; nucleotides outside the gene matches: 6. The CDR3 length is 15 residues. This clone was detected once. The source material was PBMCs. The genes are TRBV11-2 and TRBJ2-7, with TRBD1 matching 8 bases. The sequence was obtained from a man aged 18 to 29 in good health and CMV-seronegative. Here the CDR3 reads CASSLVPGGMYEQYF. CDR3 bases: TGTGCCAGCAGCTTAGTTCCAGGGGGCATGTACGAGCAGTACTTC.